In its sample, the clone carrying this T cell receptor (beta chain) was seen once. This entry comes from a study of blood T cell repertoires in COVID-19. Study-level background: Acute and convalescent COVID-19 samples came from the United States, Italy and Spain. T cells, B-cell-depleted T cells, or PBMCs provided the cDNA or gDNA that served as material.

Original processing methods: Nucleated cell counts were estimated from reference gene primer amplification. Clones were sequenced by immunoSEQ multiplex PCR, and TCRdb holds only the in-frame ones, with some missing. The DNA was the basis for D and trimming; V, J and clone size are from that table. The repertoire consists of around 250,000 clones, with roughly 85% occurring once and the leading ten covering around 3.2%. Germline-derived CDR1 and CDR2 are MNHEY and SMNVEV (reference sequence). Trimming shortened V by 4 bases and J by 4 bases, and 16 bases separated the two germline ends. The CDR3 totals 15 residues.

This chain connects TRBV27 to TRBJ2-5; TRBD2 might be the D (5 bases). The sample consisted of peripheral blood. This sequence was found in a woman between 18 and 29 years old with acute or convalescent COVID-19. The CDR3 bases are TGTGCCAGCAGTTACGTCTGGGTGGGGAGAGAGACCCAGTACTTC. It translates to CASSYVWVGRETQYF.